This T cell receptor (beta chain) stems from a study of blood T cell repertoires in COVID-19. Germline-derived CDR1 and CDR2 are MNHNY and SVGAGI (reference sequence). V gave up 4 bases and J gave up 7 bases; unmatched junction bases: 13. The CDR3 runs to 15 residues. TCRdb's table, derived via immunoSEQ multiplex PCR, lists solely in-frame clones and lacks some. This sample carries fewer than 450,000 clones, 87% of them seen once, and the ten largest clones take about 6%. Patients of the Seattle cohort, enrolled during active infection, were followed longitudinally. This chain connects TRBV6-6 to TRBJ2-7; 7 bases align to TRBD2. The receptor's source is a woman in her 50s with COVID-19, enrolled during active disease. The sequenced sample consisted of peripheral blood. The CDR3 DNA reads as TGTGCCAGCAGTTCGTCCGGGACTACCGAGGGGGAGCAGTACTTC. Its translation: CASSSSGTTEGEQYF.